The clone carrying this TCR beta chain was observed many times. This sample is part of a study of breast tumors, draining lymph nodes, adjacent tissues. TCRdb re-called the multiplex PCR reads with MiXCR, one entry per CDR3 protein. The sample lists 120,000 to 150,000 distinct CDR3 sequences, roughly 33% seen once, with 2% to 2.5% in the top ten. Axillary draining lymph nodes of breast cancer patients supplied the node samples. Sequencing input: axillary lymph node tissue. This TCR was sampled from a female donor with breast cancer. Some clones in this sample may be carry-over from other donors' samples.

This CDR3 reads CASTGTGSNGPYTGELFF. Here the CDR3 DNA reads TGTGCCAGTACCGGGACAGGGTCGAACGGGCCTTATACCGGGGAGCTGTTTTTT. The chain employs TRBV19 and TRBJ2-2, with 9 bases identical to TRBD1. The J segment lost 5 bases and the V segment lost 7 bases, leaving 17 bases of the junction unmatched. Germline CDR1 reads LNHDA; CDR2 reads SQIVND (reference sequence). The CDR3 is 18 residues long.